The 23 T cell receptor beta chains reported below all come from one sample, sequenced in a study of CD8+CD57+ T cells in acquired aplastic anemia. CD8+CD57+ cell expansion had been shown by flow cytometry in patients chosen for sequencing. CDR3 and TCR beta VDJ profiling relied on genomic DNA as the template. One entry per CDR3 protein results from TCRdb running MiXCR on the reads. Of over 150,000 distinct CDR3 sequences listed, about two thirds were seen once; the top ten hold about 50%. The specimen sequenced was sorted CD4+, CD8+, or CD8+CD57+ T cells (not recorded which) from PBMCs. The source of these receptors is a human donor with aplastic anemia.

This chain links TRBV5-1 with TRBJ2-3, with 7 bases lining up with TRBD1. CDR3 length: 15 amino acids. Per germline, CDR1 SGHRS and CDR2 YFSETQ. V dropped 2 bases and J dropped 2; count of bases not matched to a gene: 5. The CDR3 nucleotides are TGCGCCAGCAGCTTTCCAGGGGGATCCACAGATACGCAGTATTTT. Translating it yields CASSFPGGSTDTQYF.

The rearrangement links TRBV7-9 to TRBJ1-5, with D perhaps TRBD1 (6 bases). V lost 6 bases to trimming and J lost 0 bases, with 9 bases between them. Germline CDR1 and CDR2: SEHNR and FQNEAQ (reference sequence). The CDR3 runs to 14 residues. The CDR3 DNA is TGTGCCAGCAGGAAGGGGGGTAGCAATCAGCCCCAGCATTTT. Protein: CASRKGGSNQPQHF.

This clonotype was seen a handful of times. The chain couples TRBV25-1 to TRBJ2-5; 8 bases are shared with TRBD1. Losses at the gene ends were 4 bases for V and 5 bases for J; bases not matched to a gene: 6. Germline loops: CDR1 MGHDK, CDR2 SYGVNS. CDR3 length equals 14 residues. In nucleotides, the CDR3 is TGTGCCAGCAGTGGGACAGGGTCCTTTGAGACCCAGTACTTC. Protein: CASSGTGSFETQYF. The whole variable domain, remainder taken from reference TRBV25-1 and TRBJ2-5, is EADIYQTPRYLVIGTGKKITLECSQTMGHDKMYWYQQDPGMELHLIHYSYGVNSTEKGDLSSESTVSRIRTEHFPLTLESARPSHTSQYLCASSGTGSFETQYFGPGTRLLVL.

The chain has TRBV7-8 and TRBJ1-6, with D unclear. V was shortened by 1 base and J by 8 bases, with 12 bases between the two germline ends. Per the germline V gene, CDR1 is SGHVS and CDR2 is FQNEAQ. The CDR3 runs 15 residues. CDR3 region: CASSLEQASYSPLHF. In nucleotides, the CDR3 is TGTGCCAGCAGCTTAGAGCAGGCGAGTTATTCACCCCTCCACTTT.

This clonotype appeared a few times. The V gene is TRBV7-7, the J gene TRBJ2-7, with 8 positions matching TRBD1. This CDR3 has 13 amino acids. From germline, CDR1 is SSHAT and CDR2 FNYEAQ (reference sequence). The V and J ends lost 5 bases and 6 bases, in that order; junction bases with no gene match: 6. CDR3 bases: TGTGCCAGCAGCCCCGGGACAGGATCCGAGCAGTACTTC. Amino acids: CASSPGTGSEQYF.

The chain combines TRBV7-2 with TRBJ1-1, with 9 nucleotides matching TRBD1. Trimming removed 5 bases from V and 11 bases from J; junction bases left unmatched: 15. The CDR3 loop spans 15 amino acids. The germline V gene encodes CDR1 SGHTA and CDR2 FQGNSA. Written as DNA, the CDR3 is TGTGCCAGCAGCGTAGAAACAGGGGGCCTTTCTAACGCTTTCTTT. Translation gives CASSVETGGLSNAFF.

Only one count was recorded for this clonotype. This chain uses TRBV29-1 with TRBJ1-1, with D possibly TRBD1 on 5 matching bases. The CDR3 loop spans 13 amino acids. The germline V gene has CDR1 SQVTM and CDR2 ANQGSEA. V was shortened by 8 bases and J by 2 bases, with 15 bases between the two germline ends. The DNA for the CDR3 is TGCAGCTATATCCAGGACATAAACACTGAAGCTTTCTTT. Translated, it gives CSYIQDINTEAFF.

The chain combines TRBV6-4 with TRBJ2-5; D assignment may be TRBD1 or TRBD2 (7 bases each). The CDR3 extends over 13 amino acids. The germline V gene encodes CDR1 MRHNA and CDR2 SNTAGT. With 9 bases removed from V and 11 bases from J, the gap between germline ends came to 22 bases. The chain's CDR3 is CASSGGARDTQYF. The DNA of the CDR3 is TGTGCCAGTTCAGGGGGGGCCAGAGATACGCAGTACTTC.

J is TRBJ2-2 and V is TRBV20-1, with D perhaps TRBD1 (5 bases). The CDR3 spans 15 residues. The V end lost 0 bases, the J end lost 3 bases, and 11 bases lay between the germline ends. Germline CDR1 reads DFQATT; CDR2 reads SNEGSKA (reference sequence). The DNA of the CDR3 is TGCAGTGCTAGAGATGTCGACAGTTACACCGGGGAGCTGTTTTTT. It encodes CSARDVDSYTGELFF.

The rearrangement uses TRBV14 and TRBJ2-1; 9 bases agree with TRBD2. CDR3 length: 14 amino acids. J lost 9 bases, V lost 1 base, and 4 bases had no gene match. The germline CDR1 and CDR2 sequences are SGHDN and FVKESK. The CDR3 spells CASSQGTSVSEQFF. CDR3 DNA sequence: TGTGCCAGCAGCCAAGGGACTAGCGTTAGTGAGCAGTTCTTC.

The chain uses TRBV5-6 and TRBJ1-1; D is possibly TRBD1 (5 bases). V was cut by 4 bases and J by 0 bases, with 16 bases left in between. This CDR3 is 16 amino acids long. Germline V gene lookup returns CDR1 SGHDT and CDR2 YYEEEE. CDR3 in DNA: TGTGCCAGCAGCCACGGATGGTTGACAGTGAACACTGAAGCTTTCTTT. It codes for CASSHGWLTVNTEAFF.

This chain joins TRBV2 and TRBJ2-3; 10 bases fit TRBD2. Per germline, CDR1 SNHLY and CDR2 FYNNEI. The J segment lost 10 bases and the V segment lost 5 bases, leaving 9 bases of the junction unmatched. The CDR3 contains 14 residues. The CDR3 loop is CASSLASGGLPQYF. CDR3 in DNA: TGTGCCAGCAGTTTAGCTAGCGGGGGCCTTCCGCAGTATTTT.

The chain links TRBV7-3 to TRBJ2-3; possible D gene TRBD2, 6 bases. The CDR3 has 15 residues. V was pared by 5 bases and J by 0 bases, with 12 bases between. Germline CDR1 and CDR2: SGHTA and FQGTGA. The CDR3 nucleotides read TGTGCCAGCAGCCCAAGGGGACTTAGCACAGATACGCAGTATTTT. Translating it yields CASSPRGLSTDTQYF.

The V call is TRBV6-1, the J call TRBJ2-5; no definite D call. Germline values: CDR1 MNHNS, CDR2 SASEGT. V was pared by 5 bases and J by 5 bases, with 12 bases between. The CDR3 is made up of 13 amino acids. The chain's CDR3 is CASSYSSGETQYF. The CDR3 DNA reads as TGTGCCAGCAGTTACTCGAGTGGGGAGACCCAGTACTTC.

The V and J genes are TRBV4-2 and TRBJ1-1; 7 nucleotides match TRBD1. Germline V CDR1 and CDR2: LGHNA, YNFKEQ. Trimming at V came to 1 base and at J to 3 bases, leaving 2 bases not matched to a gene. The CDR3 length is 14 residues. The CDR3 DNA follows: TGTGCCAGCAGCCAAGCAGGGGGGGACACTGAAGCTTTCTTT. This translates into CASSQAGGDTEAFF.

This chain uses TRBV29-1 with TRBJ1-5, with D possibly TRBD1 on 5 matching bases. This CDR3 comprises 15 residues. Germline CDR1 and CDR2: SQVTM and ANQGSEA. With 5 bases removed from V and 2 bases from J, the gap between germline ends came to 16 bases. CDR3: CSVSEGLLGNQPQHF. The CDR3 nucleotides are TGCAGCGTTTCGGAGGGGCTGTTGGGCAATCAGCCCCAGCATTTT.

The chain employs TRBV2 and TRBJ1-6; D not certain. V was pared by 5 bases and J by 4 bases, with 24 bases between. Germline V gives CDR1 SNHLY, CDR2 FYNNEI. CDR3 length equals 19 residues. The CDR3 region has the DNA TGTGCCAGCAGTCGCTTTAGGGAGGGAATCGCCCTTTATAATTCACCCCTCCACTTT. Amino acid sequence: CASSRFREGIALYNSPLHF. Based on the CDR3 plus reference TRBV2 and TRBJ1-6, the full variable domain is EPEVTQTPSHQVTQMGQEVILRCVPISNHLYFYWYRQILGQKVEFLVSFYNNEISEKSEIFDDQFSVERPDGSNFTLKIRSTKLEDSAMYFCASSRFREGIALYNSPLHFGNGTRLTVT.

This clonotype was observed a handful of times. The chain carries TRBV24-1 and TRBJ2-2; possibly TRBD1 for D (6 bases). The germline V gene encodes CDR1 KGHDR and CDR2 SFDVKD. The CDR3 is 15 residues long. Trimming removed 7 bases from V and 2 bases from J, with 13 bases in between. DNA for the CDR3: TGTGCCACCAGGAGCTGGGGACAAAACACCGGGGAGCTGTTTTTT. As protein: CATRSWGQNTGELFF.

V is TRBV7-8 and J is TRBJ2-7; 11 bases match TRBD1. After removal of 7 bases from V and 1 base from J, the junction contained 12 bases not matched to a gene. This CDR3 is built from 17 residues. In germline, CDR1 is SGHVS, CDR2 FQNEAQ. The CDR3: CASIGTGGTYSSYEQYF. Here the CDR3 DNA reads TGTGCCAGCATCGGGACAGGGGGGACCTACTCGTCCTACGAGCAGTACTTC.

V is TRBV2 and J is TRBJ2-2; tentative D call: TRBD2 (7 bases). Germline V gives CDR1 SNHLY, CDR2 FYNNEI. V was cut by 9 bases and J by 8 bases, with 22 bases left in between. The CDR3 runs 15 residues. CDR3 coding DNA: TGTGCCAGTTCCGGACTAGAGGGGGGAGGAGGGGAGCTGTTTTTT. As protein: CASSGLEGGGGELFF.

This clonotype was recorded many times. The V gene is TRBV6-5, the J gene TRBJ2-3; 14 bases fit TRBD2. Trimming removed 7 bases from V and 3 bases from J; junction bases left unmatched: 6. CDR3 length: 16 amino acids. Looked up from germline, CDR1 is MNHEY and CDR2 is SVGAGI. Written as DNA, the CDR3 is TGTGCCAGCACCGGGGGACTAGCGGGAGATACAGATACGCAGTATTTT. Translation gives CASTGGLAGDTDTQYF.

Here the CDR3 reads CSASWLGTPETQYF. CDR3 in DNA: TGCAGTGCTAGTTGGCTAGGAACACCAGAGACCCAGTACTTC. The chain employs TRBV20-1 and TRBJ2-5; D gene unclear. The CDR3 is 14 residues long. In germline, CDR1 is DFQATT, CDR2 SNEGSKA (reference sequence). V lost 3 bases and J lost 4, with 15 bases in between.

The genes are TRBV19 and TRBJ2-7; 8 bases align to TRBD2. Germline V gives CDR1 LNHDA, CDR2 SQIVND (reference sequence). The CDR3 length is 15 residues. Unmatched junction bases numbered 9, after V lost 4 bases and J lost 4 bases. The CDR3 loop is CASSTSPGLEYEQYF. The CDR3 DNA follows: TGTGCCAGTAGTACTTCCCCGGGACTAGAATACGAGCAGTACTTC.